The next 28 T cell receptor beta chains were all read from a single sample in a study of blood T cell repertoires in COVID-19. Assay used: immunoSEQ multiplex PCR; TCRdb lists only in-frame clones, some missing. The data show 140,000 to 150,000 clones, 60% to 85% seen once. Sequenced input: peripheral blood. Receptor source: a man between 45 and 60 years old with acute or convalescent COVID-19.

This clone was observed a few times. The J gene is TRBJ2-2, the V gene TRBV2; TRBD1 agrees at 7 bases. There are 16 residues in the CDR3. The germline gives CDR1 SNHLY, CDR2 FYNNEI. V dropped 2 bases and J dropped 0; count of bases not matched to a gene: 3. CDR3 sequence (DNA): TGTGCCAGCAGTGAACAGACAGGGACGAACACCGGGGAGCTGTTTTTT. It codes for CASSEQTGTNTGELFF.

The J gene is TRBJ2-3, the V gene TRBV19; possible D gene TRBD2, 6 bases. The germline gives CDR1 LNHDA, CDR2 SQIVND (reference sequence). Trimming cost V 5 bases and J 2 bases, with 11 bases left between them. The CDR3 extends over 14 amino acids. The CDR3 loop is CASSLGLITDTQYF. As DNA, the CDR3 is TGTGCCAGTAGTCTTGGACTAATCACAGATACGCAGTATTTT.

This rearrangement joins TRBV4-1 to TRBJ1-2, with a possible D match to TRBD1 (5 bases). The V and J ends lost 4 bases and 2 bases respectively, with 17 bases between them. Germline lookup yields CDR1 MGHRA and CDR2 YSYEKL. The CDR3 is 16 amino acids. The CDR3 sequence: CASSPERGRRNYGYTF. CDR3 nucleotides: TGCGCCAGCAGCCCCGAGCGGGGACGGCGCAACTATGGCTACACCTTC.

This chain uses TRBV11-3 with TRBJ1-2; D may be TRBD1 (5 bases). CDR1 and CDR2 from the germline V gene are SGHNT and YENEEA. The CDR3 contains 12 residues. Deletions cut 5 bases from V and 4 bases from J, with 8 bases between. CDR3 DNA sequence: TGTGCCAGCAGCGACGGGGGCTATGGCTACACCTTC. This gives the protein CASSDGGYGYTF.

The chain uses TRBV19 and TRBJ2-3, with 7 bases aligning to TRBD2. The V segment lost 6 bases and the J segment 2 bases; nucleotides outside the gene matches: 20. Germline V gene data show CDR1 as LNHDA and CDR2 as SQIVND (reference sequence). The CDR3 is made up of 19 amino acids. The CDR3 loop reads CASSRGRRRGTTSTDTQYF. In DNA form, the CDR3 reads TGTGCCAGTAGCCGGGGAAGAAGGCGGGGGACTACCTCCACAGATACGCAGTATTTT.

V is TRBV6-4 and J is TRBJ1-1; D gene ambiguous. Germline CDR1 is MRHNA and CDR2 is SNTAGT. There are 13 residues in the CDR3. Deletions cut 4 bases from V and 6 bases from J, with 12 bases between. Here the CDR3 reads CASSADNFAEAFF. The CDR3 bases are TGTGCCAGCAGTGCCGACAACTTCGCTGAAGCTTTCTTT.

This chain connects TRBV18 to TRBJ1-5; D is perhaps TRBD1 (6 bases). There are 16 residues in the CDR3. Trimming took off 2 bases at V and 7 bases at J, with 18 bases between the two ends. CDR1 and CDR2 (germline): KGHSH, LQKENI. CDR3 nucleotides: TGTGCCAGCTCACCAACGCGGGCAGGGGTGGGGCAGCCCCAGCATTTT. Protein sequence: CASSPTRAGVGQPQHF.

V and J are TRBV5-1 and TRBJ1-2, with TRBD1 matching 11 bases. V was clipped by 0 bases and J by 4 bases; unmatched bases: 2. The CDR3 is 15 amino acids. Germline loops: CDR1 SGHRS, CDR2 YFSETQ. The CDR3 nucleotides are TGCGCCAGCAGCTTGGGCGGGACAGGGGGCTATGGCTACACCTTC. Translating it yields CASSLGGTGGYGYTF.

The chain combines TRBV10-1 with TRBJ1-1, with a possible D match to TRBD1 (6 bases). This CDR3 region has 13 residues. V lost 6 bases to trimming and J lost 1 base, with 9 bases between them. Germline loops: CDR1 WNHNN, CDR2 SYGVQD (reference sequence). The CDR3 loop is CASSGQPNTEAFF. CDR3 DNA sequence: TGCGCCAGCAGCGGACAGCCGAACACTGAAGCTTTCTTT.

The V and J genes are TRBV15 and TRBJ2-4; a possible D gene is TRBD2 (6 bases). CDR3 length: 15 amino acids. V lost 1 base to trimming and J lost 4 bases, with 11 bases between them. Germline V gene sequence: CDR1 LNHNV, CDR2 YYDKDF (reference sequence). In nucleotides, the CDR3 is TGTGCCACCAGCAGAGGGGGGGACTCAAAAAACATTCAGTACTTC. Protein sequence: CATSRGGDSKNIQYF.

A few counts support this clone. V is TRBV10-3 and J is TRBJ1-3; TRBD1 aligns across 8 bases. Unmatched junction bases numbered 7, after V lost 6 bases and J lost 3 bases. Germline V gene lookup returns CDR1 ENHRY and CDR2 SYGVKD. This CDR3 has 15 amino acids. The CDR3 DNA reads as TGTGCCATCAGCCCGTCAGGGGGCAATGGAAACACCATATATTTT. It is translated as CAISPSGGNGNTIYF.

The rearrangement joins TRBV28 to TRBJ2-7; 7 bases line up with TRBD2. Trimming cost V 2 bases and J 0 bases; bases outside gene matches: 4. Germline CDR1 MDHEN, CDR2 SYDVKM. CDR3 length: 15 residues. The CDR3 nucleotides are TGTGCCAGCAGTTTACCGGGGGGAAGCTCCTACGAGCAGTACGTC. Amino acid sequence: CASSLPGGSSYEQYV.

The V call is TRBV10-3, the J call TRBJ1-1; tentative D call: TRBD1 (5 bases). This CDR3 spans 13 amino acids. The germline V gene has CDR1 ENHRY and CDR2 SYGVKD. Trimming removed 8 bases at V and 1 base at J, with 11 bases between. For the CDR3, the DNA is TGTGCCATCGTCGGGGGGGAGAACACTGAAGCTTTCTTT. Translated: CAIVGGENTEAFF.

The genes are TRBV30 and TRBJ1-2; 7 bases fit TRBD1. The germline V gene has CDR1 GTSNPN and CDR2 SVGIG (reference sequence). V lost 4 bases and J lost 4; bases outside the gene matches: 6. The CDR3 is made up of 13 amino acids. As DNA, the CDR3 is TGTGCCTGGACCGAGGGGGCGGGCTATGGCTACACCTTC. It translates to CAWTEGAGYGYTF. The full variable domain, with the rest looked up from reference TRBV30 and TRBJ1-2, is SQTIHQWPATLVQPVGSPLSLECTVEGTSNPNLYWYRQAAGRGLQLLFYSVGIGQISSEVPQNLSASRPQDRQFILSSKKLLLSDSGFYLCAWTEGAGYGYTFGSGTRLTVV.

The rearrangement links TRBV7-2 to TRBJ2-5; TRBD2 aligns across 14 bases. Losses at the gene ends were 3 bases for V and 3 bases for J; bases not matched to a gene: 3. The CDR3 contains 16 residues. Looked up from germline, CDR1 is SGHTA and CDR2 is FQGNSA. CDR3 DNA sequence: TGTGCCAGCAGCTTTCTGGGACTAGCGGGGGAAGAGACCCAGTACTTC. This encodes CASSFLGLAGEETQYF.

The rearrangement links TRBV14 to TRBJ1-3, with TRBD1 identical over 7 bases. V was pared by 4 bases and J by 5 bases, with 8 bases of the junction left unmatched. CDR1 SGHDN and CDR2 FVKESK come from the germline V gene. This CDR3 region has 15 residues. Here the CDR3 DNA reads TGTGCCAGCAGCCGAGGCGGGACAGAGAGAAACACCATATATTTT. Protein sequence: CASSRGGTERNTIYF.

The V and J genes are TRBV14 and TRBJ1-6; no definite D call. This CDR3 is built from 15 residues. Germline V gene sequence: CDR1 SGHDN, CDR2 FVKESK. Trimming shortened V by 1 base and J by 6 bases, and 10 bases separated the two germline ends. In DNA, the CDR3 is TGTGCCAGCAGCCAAGGAGCCGGGTTTAATTCACCCCTCCACTTT. It codes for CASSQGAGFNSPLHF.

The genes are TRBV3-1 (or the pseudogene TRBV3-2) and TRBJ1-1; 10 bases match TRBD1. CDR3 length: 19 residues. The germline V gene has CDR1 LGHDT and CDR2 YNNKEL (reference sequence). Trimming removed 4 bases from V and 5 bases from J; junction bases left unmatched: 19. CDR3 loop: CASSPPRRRQGAIWTEAFF. For the CDR3, the DNA is TGTGCCAGCAGCCCCCCTCGACGGCGACAGGGGGCGATCTGGACTGAAGCTTTCTTT.

This sequence joins TRBV28 and TRBJ1-1; the D is unclear. Germline CDR1 and CDR2: MDHEN and SYDVKM. V shed 3 bases and J shed 0 bases, with 17 bases lying between them. This CDR3 spans 17 amino acids. CDR3 loop: CASSFYPDSGLNTEAFF. CDR3 bases: TGTGCCAGCAGTTTTTATCCAGATTCGGGTCTGAACACTGAAGCTTTCTTT.

This chain joins TRBV27 and TRBJ2-2, with a weak D call TRBD1 (5 bases). The length of the CDR3 is 15 residues. The germline gives CDR1 MNHEY, CDR2 SMNVEV (reference sequence). Deletions cut 6 bases from V and 1 base from J, with 12 bases between. The CDR3 protein is CASSASTENTGELFF. The CDR3 nucleotides are TGTGCCAGCAGCGCCTCGACAGAGAACACCGGGGAGCTGTTTTTT.

In DNA form, the CDR3 reads TGTGCCAGCAGCGTAGAACTAGCGGGTAGGGAGACCCAGTACTTC. It codes for CASSVELAGRETQYF. This chain joins TRBV9 and TRBJ2-5, with TRBD2 identical over 9 bases. Trimming cost V 0 bases and J 5 bases; bases outside gene matches: 5. The germline V gene has CDR1 SGDLS and CDR2 YYNGEE. The CDR3 covers 15 residues. Using reference TRBV9 and TRBJ2-5 for the parts outside the CDR3, the full variable domain is DSGVTQTPKHLITATGQRVTLRCSPRSGDLSVYWYQQSLDQGLQFLIQYYNGEERAKGNILERFSAQQFPDLHSELNLSSLELGDSALYFCASSVELAGRETQYFGPGTRLLVL.

The chain is built from TRBV5-6 and TRBJ1-1; perhaps TRBD1 as D (5 bases). The length of the CDR3 is 15 residues. Trimming cost V 3 bases and J 0 bases, with 12 bases left between them. Germline lookup yields CDR1 SGHDT and CDR2 YYEEEE. CDR3 nucleotide sequence: TGTGCCAGCAGCTCTTTACGACAGTTGAACACTGAAGCTTTCTTT. Residues: CASSSLRQLNTEAFF.

The chain couples TRBV5-6 to TRBJ1-4; TRBD1 might be the D (5 bases). Trimming stripped 1 base from V and 7 bases from J, with 17 bases between. The CDR3 length is 16 residues. Germline V gene lookup returns CDR1 SGHDT and CDR2 YYEEEE. The CDR3 sequence: CASSLFAGARGEKLFF. CDR3 DNA: TGTGCCAGCAGCTTGTTCGCCGGAGCTAGGGGTGAAAAACTGTTTTTT. The whole variable domain, remainder taken from reference TRBV5-6 and TRBJ1-4, is DAGVTQSPTHLIKTRGQQVTLRCSPKSGHDTVSWYQQALGQGPQFIFQYYEEEERQRGNFPDRFSGHQFPNYSSELNVNALLLGDSALYLCASSLFAGARGEKLFFGSGTQLSVL.

This chain links TRBV6-5 with TRBJ2-2; D perhaps matches TRBD1 (5 bases). Germline CDR1 is MNHEY and CDR2 is SVGAGI. Between the trimmed V and J ends, which lost 5 bases and 1 base, there was a span of 11 bases. CDR3 size: 15 residues. The CDR3 loop reads CASSRTLLNTGELFF. The CDR3 region has the DNA TGTGCCAGCAGTCGGACACTCCTGAACACCGGGGAGCTGTTTTTT.

This chain connects TRBV11-2 to TRBJ2-3; TRBD2 agrees at 11 bases. J lost 5 bases, V lost 2 bases, and 6 bases had no gene match. In germline, CDR1 is SGHAT, CDR2 FQNNGV. This CDR3 region has 16 residues. The CDR3 bases are TGTGCCAGCAGCTTAATAGCGGGGGGGCCCGGAGATACGCAGTATTTT. The encoded protein is CASSLIAGGPGDTQYF.

The chain employs TRBV5-8 and TRBJ1-5; D is undetermined. The V end lost 0 bases, the J end lost 4 bases, and 5 bases lay between the germline ends. Germline V lookup: CDR1 SGHTS, CDR2 YDEGEE. The length of the CDR3 is 13 residues. The CDR3 region has the DNA TGTGCCAGCAGCTTGGGACTAAATCAGCCCCAGCATTTT. Translated: CASSLGLNQPQHF.

V and J are TRBV6-5 and TRBJ2-7, with D possibly being TRBD2 (6 bases). Germline CDR1 is MNHEY and CDR2 is SVGAGI. Trimming removed 6 bases at V and 2 bases at J, with 14 bases between. The length of the CDR3 is 14 residues. CDR3 nucleotides: TGTGCCAGCAGACGGGGGACTCAGACCTACGAGCAGTACTTC. Protein product: CASRRGTQTYEQYF.

The CDR3 region has the DNA TGCGCCAGCAGTGGGGTCCAGGCAGATACGCAGTATTTT. It specifies CASSGVQADTQYF. The genes are TRBV10-1 and TRBJ2-3; D gene unclear. Trimming cost V 4 bases and J 4 bases, with 9 bases left between them. CDR3 size: 13 residues. In germline, CDR1 is WNHNN, CDR2 SYGVQD (reference sequence).